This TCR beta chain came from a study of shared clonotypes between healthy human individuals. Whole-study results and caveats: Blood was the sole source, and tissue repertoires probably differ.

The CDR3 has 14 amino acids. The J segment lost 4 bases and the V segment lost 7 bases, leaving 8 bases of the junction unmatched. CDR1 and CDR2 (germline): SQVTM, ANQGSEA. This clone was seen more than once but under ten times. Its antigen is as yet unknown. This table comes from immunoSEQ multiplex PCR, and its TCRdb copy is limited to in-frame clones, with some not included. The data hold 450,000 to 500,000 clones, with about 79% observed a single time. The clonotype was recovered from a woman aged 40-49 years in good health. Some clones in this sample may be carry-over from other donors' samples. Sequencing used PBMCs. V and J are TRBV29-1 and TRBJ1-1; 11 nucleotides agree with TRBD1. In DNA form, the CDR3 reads TGCAGCGCCCGGAGGGGGACAGGGGGCACTGAAGCTTTCTTT. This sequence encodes CSARRGTGGTEAFF. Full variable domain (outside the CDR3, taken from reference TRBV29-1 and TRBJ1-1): SAVISQKPSRDICQRGTSLTIQCQVDSQVTMMFWYRQQPGQSLTLIATANQGSEATYESGFVIDKFPISRPNLTFSTLTVSNMSPEDSSIYLCSARRGTGGTEAFFGQGTRLTVV.